Below, 30 T cell receptor beta chains from the same sample are listed, as sequenced in a study of response to subunit inactivated influenza vaccine. MiXCR was run by TCRdb on the RT-PCR reads, yielding one entry per CDR3 protein. The sample records 600,000 to 850,000 distinct CDR3 sequences, less than 15% being singletons. The sequencing here drew on PBMCs from blood, taken around two weeks before vaccination. Source of these receptors: a man in his fifties who received an inactivated influenza vaccine.

This clonotype was counted between two and nine times. The rearrangement joins TRBV3-1 to TRBJ2-5; a weak D match, TRBD2 (6 bases). CDR1 and CDR2 from the germline V gene are LGHDT and YNNKEL (reference sequence). Trimming removed 4 bases from V and 3 bases from J, with 12 bases in between. This CDR3 comprises 14 residues. The CDR3, as DNA: TGTGCCAGCAGCCTCGGGACTCTGGAAGAGACCCAGTACTTC. Protein: CASSLGTLEETQYF.

A few counts support this clonotype. The J gene is TRBJ1-4, the V gene TRBV7-9; D not certain. The CDR3 is made up of 12 amino acids. V lost 1 base and J 6 bases, leaving 3 bases between the germline ends. Per germline, CDR1 SEHNR and CDR2 FQNEAQ (reference sequence). CDR3 in amino acids: CASSLDHEKLFF. The CDR3 DNA is TGTGCCAGCAGCTTAGATCATGAAAAACTGTTTTTT.

This clonotype was counted between two and nine times. This rearrangement joins TRBV7-6 to TRBJ2-7, with D unclear. The germline gives CDR1 SGHVS, CDR2 FNYEAQ. V lost 3 bases and J 0 bases, leaving 9 bases between the germline ends. The CDR3 is 14 amino acids. The chain's CDR3 is CASSLGMTSYEQYF. DNA of the CDR3: TGTGCCAGCAGCTTGGGGATGACCTCCTACGAGCAGTACTTC.

This clonotype was counted only a few times. The chain has TRBV6-1 and TRBJ2-5, with 14 positions matching TRBD2. Per the germline V gene, CDR1 is MNHNS and CDR2 is SASEGT. J lost 4 bases, V lost 5 bases, and 12 bases had no gene match. The CDR3 length is 18 residues. The CDR3 reads CASSLGLAGVERGETQYF. In nucleotides, the CDR3 is TGTGCCAGCAGTCTGGGACTAGCGGGAGTTGAAAGGGGAGAGACCCAGTACTTC.

This clonotype was seen ten or more times. The chain links TRBV20-1 to TRBJ2-5; D is undetermined. Trimming took off 7 bases at V and 4 bases at J, with 13 bases between the two ends. The CDR3 covers 12 residues. Looked up from germline, CDR1 is DFQATT and CDR2 is SNEGSKA (reference sequence). The CDR3 sequence is CSGLLVGETQYF. CDR3 DNA sequence: TGCAGTGGACTTTTAGTCGGAGAGACCCAGTACTTC.

The genes are TRBV29-1 and TRBJ2-1; D tentatively fits TRBD1 or TRBD2 (5 bases each). Trimming left V 3 bases short and J 9 bases short, with 15 bases between. The CDR3 totals 13 residues. Germline CDR1 and CDR2: SQVTM and ANQGSEA. The CDR3 sequence is CSVDRDAWGEQFF. The CDR3 nucleotides read TGCAGCGTTGACAGGGACGCCTGGGGTGAGCAGTTCTTC.

This clonotype has a count of ten or more. This chain joins TRBV7-2 and TRBJ1-1, with a weak D call TRBD1 (6 bases). Germline CDR1 is SGHTA and CDR2 is FQGNSA. The CDR3 covers 15 residues. The germline V and J ends were trimmed by 0 bases and 1 base, with 9 bases remaining between them. This CDR3 reads CASSLAGTQNTEAFF. The DNA for the CDR3 is TGTGCCAGCAGCTTAGCGGGGACACAGAACACTGAAGCTTTCTTT.

The V and J genes are TRBV6-2 or TRBV6-3 and TRBJ1-6, with D possibly matching TRBD1 (6 bases). The CDR3 is 15 amino acids. V was cut by 8 bases and J by 5 bases, with 16 bases left in between. Per germline, CDR1 MNHEY and CDR2 SVGEGT. The CDR3 nucleotides are TGTGCCAGCTTGCCGGGGGCGGCAAATAATTCACCCCTCCACTTT. Translation gives CASLPGAANNSPLHF.

This clonotype appeared a few times. The rearrangement joins TRBV12-3 or TRBV12-4 to TRBJ1-1, with 10 bases lining up with TRBD1. The CDR3 spans 13 residues. After removal of 7 bases from V and 8 bases from J, the junction contained 7 bases not matched to a gene. In DNA, the CDR3 is TGTGCCAGCACCTCGACAGGGGGCTTCGAAGCTTTCTTT. As protein: CASTSTGGFEAFF.

In this sample, this clonotype turned up a few times. The chain recombines TRBV18 with TRBJ2-3; D is unresolved. Looked up from germline, CDR1 is KGHSH and CDR2 is LQKENI. This CDR3 is 16 amino acids long. Trimming shortened V by 4 bases and J by 7 bases, and 21 bases separated the two germline ends. The chain's CDR3 is CASSLLPGSKEYTQYF. The DNA for the CDR3 is TGTGCCAGCTCACTATTACCGGGCTCAAAGGAGTATACGCAGTATTTT.

The chain is built from TRBV14 and TRBJ2-1; 7 bases match TRBD2. With V trimmed by 11 bases and J by 5 bases, 15 bases remained unmatched. Germline V gene sequence: CDR1 SGHDN, CDR2 FVKESK. The CDR3 loop spans 15 amino acids. CDR3 protein: CAAGFTSASDNEQFF. DNA for the CDR3: TGTGCCGCGGGCTTTACTAGCGCAAGCGACAATGAGCAGTTCTTC.

V gene TRBV25-1 combines with J gene TRBJ2-3; 7 bases line up with TRBD1. The CDR3 totals 15 residues. Germline assignment: CDR1 MGHDK and CDR2 SYGVNS. Germline trimming cut 3 bases from V and 3 bases from J; bases unmatched to any gene: 6. CDR3 sequence reads: CASSDDREKTDTQYF. CDR3 nucleotides: TGTGCCAGCAGTGACGACAGGGAGAAAACAGATACGCAGTATTTT.

In its sample, this clonotype was seen many times. The chain couples TRBV4-3 to TRBJ1-5; D is ambiguous. V was cut by 5 bases and J by 7 bases, with 18 bases left in between. The germline V gene encodes CDR1 LGHNA and CDR2 YSLEER. This CDR3 comprises 15 residues. This CDR3 is CASSVGVRGGQPQHF. For the CDR3, the DNA is TGCGCCAGCAGCGTCGGAGTGCGGGGTGGGCAGCCCCAGCATTTT.

This clonotype came up many times. The rearrangement joins TRBV29-1 to TRBJ2-3, with unresolved D. CDR3 length equals 14 residues. V lost 4 bases and J 6 bases, leaving 17 bases between the germline ends. Germline CDR1 is SQVTM and CDR2 is ANQGSEA. CDR3: CSVVFGSMSDTQYF. DNA of the CDR3: TGCAGCGTTGTATTTGGGTCAATGTCGGATACGCAGTATTTT.

This clonotype was picked up a small number of times. The rearrangement joins TRBV27 to TRBJ2-3, with TRBD2 identical over 11 bases. CDR1 is MNHEY and CDR2 is SMNVEV in the germline V gene (reference sequence). With V trimmed by 6 bases and J by 4 bases, 9 bases remained unmatched. The CDR3 covers 16 residues. CDR3 coding DNA: TGTGCCAGCAGAGAGAGGACTAGCGGGTGGTCAGATACGCAGTATTTT. Its protein product is CASRERTSGWSDTQYF.

The gene calls are TRBV11-3 and TRBJ2-7, with 7 positions matching TRBD2. Trimming removed 1 base from V and 5 bases from J; junction bases left unmatched: 11. Germline-derived CDR1 and CDR2 are SGHNT and YENEEA. The CDR3 contains 16 residues. CDR3 nucleotides: TGTGCCAGCAGCTTAGGCGGAGGGGCGGGAGAGCACGAGCAGTACTTC. Translating it yields CASSLGGGAGEHEQYF.

This clonotype was recorded at least ten times. This sequence joins TRBV28 and TRBJ2-2, with 11 bases that match TRBD2. Trimming took 3 bases from V and 0 from J; bases not matched to a gene: 9. CDR3 size: 19 residues. Germline V gives CDR1 MDHEN, CDR2 SYDVKM. Here the CDR3 DNA reads TGTGCCAGCAGTTTCCCGACTAGCGGGGCCACTACGAACACCGGGGAGCTGTTTTTT. Residues: CASSFPTSGATTNTGELFF.

This clonotype was seen a single time. The rearrangement joins TRBV15 to TRBJ1-2; 8 nucleotides line up with TRBD1. Per the germline V gene, CDR1 is LNHNV and CDR2 is YYDKDF (reference sequence). This CDR3 comprises 15 residues. J gave up 3 bases and V 3 bases, and 6 bases lay outside the gene matches. CDR3 loop: CATSRVTGGDYGYTF. The CDR3 DNA reads as TGTGCCACCAGCAGGGTTACAGGGGGGGACTATGGCTACACCTTC.

The chain carries TRBV12-3 or TRBV12-4 and TRBJ2-1; possibly TRBD2 for D (8 bases). The CDR3 is 15 amino acids. Between the trimmed V and J ends, which lost 6 bases and 10 bases, there was a span of 22 bases. For the CDR3, the DNA is TGTGCCAGCAGGCTAGGACTAGCCGCAGGGGGGGAGCAGTTCTTC. Translation: CASRLGLAAGGEQFF.

The genes are TRBV20-1 and TRBJ1-5; possibly TRBD1 for D (6 bases). The V gene lost 3 bases and the J gene lost 6 bases, with 18 bases spanning the gap. CDR3 size: 15 residues. CDR1 and CDR2 from the germline V gene are DFQATT and SNEGSKA (reference sequence). The CDR3 spells CSARGTGYRRQPQHF. CDR3 nucleotide sequence: TGCAGTGCTAGGGGAACAGGGTATCGTCGTCAGCCCCAGCATTTT.

The chain links TRBV15 to TRBJ2-1, with D tentatively TRBD2 (5 bases). This CDR3 has 12 residues. The V gene lost 5 bases and the J gene lost 7 bases, with 9 bases spanning the gap. Germline loops: CDR1 LNHNV, CDR2 YYDKDF (reference sequence). The CDR3 reads CATSRRTNEQFF. The CDR3 nucleotides read TGTGCCACCAGCCGTCGGACTAATGAGCAGTTCTTC.

This CDR3 is CATSEGTNQPQHF. The CDR3 region has the DNA TGTGCCACCAGTGAAGGGACCAATCAGCCCCAGCATTTT. V and J are TRBV24-1 and TRBJ1-5, with a possible D match to TRBD1 (5 bases). Between the trimmed V and J ends, which lost 4 bases and 3 bases, there was a span of 6 bases. This CDR3 is built from 13 residues. Germline-derived CDR1 and CDR2 are KGHDR and SFDVKD.

This chain joins TRBV7-9 and TRBJ2-5; TRBD2 might be the D (5 bases). The V gene's germline CDR1 is SEHNR and CDR2 FQNEAQ (reference sequence). V was shortened by 5 bases and J by 4 bases, with 8 bases between the two germline ends. The CDR3 length is 12 residues. This CDR3 reads CASSGRGETQYF. The DNA of the CDR3 is TGTGCCAGCAGCGGACGGGGAGAGACCCAGTACTTC.

The chain combines TRBV25-1 with TRBJ2-5; D is uncertain. Trimming cost V 2 bases and J 1 base, with 8 bases left between them. Germline V lookup: CDR1 MGHDK, CDR2 SYGVNS. This CDR3 contains 14 residues. CDR3 nucleotides: TGTGCCAGCAGTGAACCTAAGAGCCAAGAGACCCAGTACTTC. Protein: CASSEPKSQETQYF.

The chain is built from TRBV20-1 and TRBJ2-7; no firm D call. The germline gives CDR1 DFQATT, CDR2 SNEGSKA (reference sequence). This CDR3 spans 12 amino acids. Trimming removed 3 bases from V and 3 bases from J, with 9 bases in between. In DNA form, the CDR3 reads TGCAGTGCTAGTCGACCGAACTACGAGCAGTACTTC. It is translated as CSASRPNYEQYF.

CDR3 residues: CASSRHSPLHF. Written as DNA, the CDR3 is TGTGCCAGCAGCCGCCATTCACCCCTCCACTTT. The chain combines TRBV7-9 with TRBJ1-6; D gene unclear. V dropped 5 bases and J dropped 8 bases, with 4 bases sitting between them. CDR1 is SEHNR, CDR2 FQNEAQ, per germline (reference sequence). The CDR3 covers 11 residues. Full variable domain (remainder filled in from reference TRBV7-9 and TRBJ1-6): DTGVSQNPRHKITKRGQNVTFRCDPISEHNRLYWYRQTLGQGPEFLTYFQNEAQLEKSRLLSDRFSAERPKGSFSTLEIQRTEQGDSAMYLCASSRHSPLHFGNGTRLTVT.

The chain carries TRBV15 and TRBJ2-7; unclear D gene. CDR1 LNHNV and CDR2 YYDKDF come from the germline V gene (reference sequence). The V gene lost 0 bases and the J gene lost 0 bases, with 6 bases spanning the gap. The CDR3 extends over 14 amino acids. Here the CDR3 DNA reads TGTGCCACCAGCAGAGATCCTGCCTCCTACGAGCAGTACTTC. It encodes CATSRDPASYEQYF.

V usage is TRBV7-6 and J usage is TRBJ2-1; 13 bases are shared with TRBD2. The CDR3 loop spans 18 amino acids. J gave up 0 bases and V 5 bases, and 7 bases lay outside the gene matches. Looked up from germline, CDR1 is SGHVS and CDR2 is FNYEAQ. CDR3 region: CASSPKTSGRPSYNEQFF. The CDR3 bases are TGTGCCAGCAGCCCAAAGACTAGCGGGAGGCCCTCCTACAATGAGCAGTTCTTC.

This clonotype was observed at least ten times. The chain employs TRBV12-3 or TRBV12-4 and TRBJ1-5, with TRBD1 matching over 7 bases. Trimming removed 5 bases from V and 4 bases from J; junction bases left unmatched: 8. This CDR3 contains 15 residues. CDR3 region: CASSHQGVKNQPQHF. As DNA, the CDR3 is TGTGCCAGCAGTCATCAGGGGGTTAAAAATCAGCCCCAGCATTTT.

This clonotype showed up many times. V and J are TRBV10-3 and TRBJ1-1; 11 bases agree with TRBD1. Losses at the gene ends were 6 bases for V and 11 bases for J; bases not matched to a gene: 11. Germline lookup yields CDR1 ENHRY and CDR2 SYGVKD. The CDR3 is 14 residues long. The CDR3 protein is CAISQGQGAGYAFF. DNA for the CDR3: TGTGCCATCAGCCAAGGACAGGGGGCTGGATATGCTTTCTTT.